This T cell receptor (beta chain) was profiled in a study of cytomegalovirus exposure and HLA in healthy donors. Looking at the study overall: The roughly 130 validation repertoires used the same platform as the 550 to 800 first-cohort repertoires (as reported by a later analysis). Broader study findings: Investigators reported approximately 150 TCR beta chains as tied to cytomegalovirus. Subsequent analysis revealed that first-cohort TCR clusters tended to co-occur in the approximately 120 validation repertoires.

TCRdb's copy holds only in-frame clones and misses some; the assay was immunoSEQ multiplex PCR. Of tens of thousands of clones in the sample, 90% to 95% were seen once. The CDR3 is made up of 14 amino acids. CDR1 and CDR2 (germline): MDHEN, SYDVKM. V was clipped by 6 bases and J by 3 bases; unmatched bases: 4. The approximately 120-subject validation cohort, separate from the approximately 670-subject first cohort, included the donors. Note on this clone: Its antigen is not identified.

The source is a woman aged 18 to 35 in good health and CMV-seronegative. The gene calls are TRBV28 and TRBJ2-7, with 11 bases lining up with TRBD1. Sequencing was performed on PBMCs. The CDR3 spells CASRGTGGNYEQYF. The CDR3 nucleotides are TGTGCCAGCAGGGGGACAGGGGGGAACTACGAGCAGTACTTC. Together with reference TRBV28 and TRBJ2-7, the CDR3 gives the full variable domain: DVKVTQSSRYLVKRTGEKVFLECVQDMDHENMFWYRQDPGLGLRLIYFSYDVKMKEKGDIPEGYSVSREKKERFSLILESASTNQTSMYLCASRGTGGNYEQYFGPGTRLTVT.